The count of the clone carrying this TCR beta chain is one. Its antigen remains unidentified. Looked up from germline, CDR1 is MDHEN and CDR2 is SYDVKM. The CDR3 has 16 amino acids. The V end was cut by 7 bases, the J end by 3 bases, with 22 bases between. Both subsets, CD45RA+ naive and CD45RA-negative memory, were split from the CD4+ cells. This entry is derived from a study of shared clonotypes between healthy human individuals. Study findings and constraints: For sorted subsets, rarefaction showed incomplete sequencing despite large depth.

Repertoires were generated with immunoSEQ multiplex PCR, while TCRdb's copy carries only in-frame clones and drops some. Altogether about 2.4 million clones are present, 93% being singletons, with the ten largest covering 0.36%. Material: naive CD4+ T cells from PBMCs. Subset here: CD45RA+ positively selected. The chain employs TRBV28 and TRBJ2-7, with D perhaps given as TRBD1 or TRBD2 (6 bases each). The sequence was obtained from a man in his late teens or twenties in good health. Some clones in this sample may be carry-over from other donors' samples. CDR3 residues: CASTSGAVQNFYEQYF. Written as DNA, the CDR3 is TGTGCCAGCACCTCGGGGGCAGTACAGAACTTCTACGAGCAGTACTTC.